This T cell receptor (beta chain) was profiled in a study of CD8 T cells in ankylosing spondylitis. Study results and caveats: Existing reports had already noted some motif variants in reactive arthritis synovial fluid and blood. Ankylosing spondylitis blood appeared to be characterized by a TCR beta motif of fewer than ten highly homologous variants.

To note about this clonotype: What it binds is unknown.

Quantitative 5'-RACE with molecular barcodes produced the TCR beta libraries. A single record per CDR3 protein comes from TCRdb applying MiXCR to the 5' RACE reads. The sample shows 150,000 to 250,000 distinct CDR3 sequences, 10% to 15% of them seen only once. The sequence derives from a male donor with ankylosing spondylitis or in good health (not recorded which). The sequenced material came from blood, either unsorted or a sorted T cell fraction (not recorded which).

The CDR3 bases are TGTGCCAGCACCAGGGGTGACTATGAGCAGTTCTTC. Residues: CASTRGDYEQFF. The genes are TRBV27 and TRBJ2-1; maybe TRBD1 (6 bases). The CDR3 is 12 amino acids. Per the germline V gene, CDR1 is MNHEY and CDR2 is SMNVEV (reference sequence). V dropped 7 bases and J dropped 8 bases, with 12 bases sitting between them.